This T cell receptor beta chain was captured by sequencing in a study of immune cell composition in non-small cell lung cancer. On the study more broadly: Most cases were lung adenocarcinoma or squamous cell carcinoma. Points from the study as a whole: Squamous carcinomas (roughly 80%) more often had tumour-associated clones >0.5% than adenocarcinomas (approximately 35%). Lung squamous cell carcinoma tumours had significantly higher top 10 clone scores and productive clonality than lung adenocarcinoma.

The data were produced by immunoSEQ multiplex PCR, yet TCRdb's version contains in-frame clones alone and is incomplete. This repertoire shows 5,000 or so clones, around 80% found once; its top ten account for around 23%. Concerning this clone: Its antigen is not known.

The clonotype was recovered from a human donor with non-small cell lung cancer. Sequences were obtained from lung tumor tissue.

Here the CDR3 reads CASSAGLTQWETQYF. The DNA for the CDR3 is TGTGCCAGCAGCGCAGGACTGACCCAATGGGAGACCCAGTACTTC. The chain uses TRBV11-2 and TRBJ2-5, with D perhaps TRBD2 (5 bases). Germline V gene data show CDR1 as SGHAT and CDR2 as FQNNGV. CDR3 length: 15 amino acids. V was clipped by 5 bases and J by 5 bases, with 18 bases between them.